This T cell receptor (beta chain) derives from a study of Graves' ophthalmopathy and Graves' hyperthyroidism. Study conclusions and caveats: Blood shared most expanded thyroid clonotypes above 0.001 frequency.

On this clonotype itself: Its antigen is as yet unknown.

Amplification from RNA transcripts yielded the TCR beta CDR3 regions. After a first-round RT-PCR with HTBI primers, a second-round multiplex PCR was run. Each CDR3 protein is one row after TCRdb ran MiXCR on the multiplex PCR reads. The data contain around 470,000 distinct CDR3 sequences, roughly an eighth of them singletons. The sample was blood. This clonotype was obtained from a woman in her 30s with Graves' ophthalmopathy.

The CDR3 nucleotides are TGCAGTGCTAGAGATAGGAGGTGGGGACAGTCAGCCTATGGCTACACCTTC. Its translation is CSARDRRWGQSAYGYTF. V is TRBV20-1 and J is TRBJ1-2; 7 bases agree with TRBD1. Germline V CDR1 and CDR2: DFQATT, SNEGSKA (reference sequence). This CDR3 contains 17 residues. The ends lost 0 bases at V and 4 bases at J; junction bases unmatched: 14.